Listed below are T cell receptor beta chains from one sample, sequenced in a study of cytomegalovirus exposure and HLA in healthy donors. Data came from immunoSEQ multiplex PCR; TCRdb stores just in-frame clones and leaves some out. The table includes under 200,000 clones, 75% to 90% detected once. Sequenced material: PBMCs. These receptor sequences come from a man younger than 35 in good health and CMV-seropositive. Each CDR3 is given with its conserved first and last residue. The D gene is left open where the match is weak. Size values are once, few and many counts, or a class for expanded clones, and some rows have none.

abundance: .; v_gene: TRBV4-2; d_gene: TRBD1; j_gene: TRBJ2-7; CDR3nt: TGTGCCAGCAGCCCCGAGGGGGGCAGGGGGCATGTCGAGCAGTACTTC; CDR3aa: CASSPEGGRGHVEQYF
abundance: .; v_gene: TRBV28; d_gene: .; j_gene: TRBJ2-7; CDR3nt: TGTGCCAGCAGAGGGGCAGGGCCCCACGAGCAGTACTTC; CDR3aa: CASRGAGPHEQYF
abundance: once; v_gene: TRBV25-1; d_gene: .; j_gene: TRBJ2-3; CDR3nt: TGTGCCAGCAGTGACCGGCGGGGAGCAGGGACAGATACGCAGTATTTT; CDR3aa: CASSDRRGAGTDTQYF
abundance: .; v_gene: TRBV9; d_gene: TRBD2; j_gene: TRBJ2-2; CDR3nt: TGTGCCAGCAGCCTAGCTAGCGGGCCGAACACCGGGGAGCTGTTTTTT; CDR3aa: CASSLASGPNTGELFF
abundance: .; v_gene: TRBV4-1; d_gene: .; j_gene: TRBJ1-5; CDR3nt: TGCGCCAGCAGCATCAGGGATGGCAATCAGCCCCAGCATTTT; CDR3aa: CASSIRDGNQPQHF
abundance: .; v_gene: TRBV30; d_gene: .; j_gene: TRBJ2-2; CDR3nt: TGTGCCTGGAAGAGGCTCACCGGGGAGCTGTTTTTT; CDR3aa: CAWKRLTGELFF
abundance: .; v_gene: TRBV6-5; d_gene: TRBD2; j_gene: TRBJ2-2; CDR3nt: TGTGCCGTCCGGGAGGGGGGCACCGGGGAGCTGTTTTTT; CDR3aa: CAVREGGTGELFF
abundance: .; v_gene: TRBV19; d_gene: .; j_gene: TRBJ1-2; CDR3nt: TGTGCCAGTAGCAATGGGCCGGGGGGTCACTATGGCTACACCTTC; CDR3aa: CASSNGPGGHYGYTF
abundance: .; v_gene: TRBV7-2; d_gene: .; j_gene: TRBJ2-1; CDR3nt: TGTGCCAGCAGCTTAACTAGTTTCAATGAGCAGTTCTTC; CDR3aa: CASSLTSFNEQFF
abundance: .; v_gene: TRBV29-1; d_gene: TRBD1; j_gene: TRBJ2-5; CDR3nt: TGCAGCGTTGGACAGGGTATGGAGACCCAGTACTTC; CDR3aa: CSVGQGMETQYF
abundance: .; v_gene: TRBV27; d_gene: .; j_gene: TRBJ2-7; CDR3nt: TGTGCCAGCAGTTTAGGTTCAGGGTGGGAGCAGTACTTC; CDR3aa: CASSLGSGWEQYF
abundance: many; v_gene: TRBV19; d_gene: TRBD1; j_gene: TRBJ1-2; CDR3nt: TGTGCCAGTAGTGGCCCGACAGGGGAGGCTGGCTACACCTTC; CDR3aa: CASSGPTGEAGYTF
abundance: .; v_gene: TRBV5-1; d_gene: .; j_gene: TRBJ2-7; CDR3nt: TGCGCCAGCAGCCCTGGTCGGGACACCCCTTTCGAGCAGTACTTC; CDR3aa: CASSPGRDTPFEQYF
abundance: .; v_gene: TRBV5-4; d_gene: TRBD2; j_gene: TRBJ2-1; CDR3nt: TGTGCCAGCAGCAGTGGACTAGCGGGGACGGATGAGCAGTTCTTC; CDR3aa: CASSSGLAGTDEQFF
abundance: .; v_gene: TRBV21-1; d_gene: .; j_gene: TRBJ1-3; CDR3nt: TGTGCCAGCAGCAAGATTGGGAGGGATGCCTCCTGGGAGCTCTCTGGAAACACCATATATTTT; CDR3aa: CASSKIGRDASWELSGNTIYF
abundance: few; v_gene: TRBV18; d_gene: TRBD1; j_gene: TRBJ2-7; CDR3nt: TGTGCCAGCTCACGCGGACAGGCATCCTACGAGCAGTACTTC; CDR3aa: CASSRGQASYEQYF
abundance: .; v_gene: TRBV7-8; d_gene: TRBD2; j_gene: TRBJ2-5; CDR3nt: TGTGCCAGCAGCTCAGGTAGGAGACTAGCGGGAGCGACAGAGACCCAGTACTTC; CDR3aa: CASSSGRRLAGATETQYF
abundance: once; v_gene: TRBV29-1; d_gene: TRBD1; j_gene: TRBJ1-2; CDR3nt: TGCAGCGTTGGGATAGGGGGCGACTATGGCTACACCTTC; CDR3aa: CSVGIGGDYGYTF
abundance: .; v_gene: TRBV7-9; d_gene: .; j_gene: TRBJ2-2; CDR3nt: TGTGCCAGCAGCTTAGGAGGGCGCACTCGGGGGACCGGGGAGCTGTTTTTT; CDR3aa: CASSLGGRTRGTGELFF
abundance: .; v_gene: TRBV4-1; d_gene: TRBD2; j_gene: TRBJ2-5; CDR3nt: TGCGCCAGCAGCCCCGGTGGGGGGGACGGGGAGACCCAGTACTTC; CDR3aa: CASSPGGGDGETQYF
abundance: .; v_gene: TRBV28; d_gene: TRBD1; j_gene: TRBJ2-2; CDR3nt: TGTGCCAGCAGCCCTCCGGGACAGGAGAACACCGGGGAGCTGTTTTTT; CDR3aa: CASSPPGQENTGELFF
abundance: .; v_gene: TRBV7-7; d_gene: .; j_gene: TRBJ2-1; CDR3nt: TGTGCCAGCAGCGCCCCGGGACGGGAGAATGAGCAGTTCTTC; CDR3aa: CASSAPGRENEQFF
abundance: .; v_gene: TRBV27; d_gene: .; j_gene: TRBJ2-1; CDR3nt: TGTGCCAGCAGTCCCAGCGGAGGGCCCCCGCAGCAGTTCTTC; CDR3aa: CASSPSGGPPQQFF
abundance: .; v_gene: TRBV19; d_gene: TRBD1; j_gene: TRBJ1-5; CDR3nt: TGTGCCAGTAGAACAGGGGCCAATCAGCCCCAGCATTTT; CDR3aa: CASRTGANQPQHF
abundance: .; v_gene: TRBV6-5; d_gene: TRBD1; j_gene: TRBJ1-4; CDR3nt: TGTGCCAGCAGACTACAGGGGGCGCGGGAAAAACTGTTTTTT; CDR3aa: CASRLQGAREKLFF
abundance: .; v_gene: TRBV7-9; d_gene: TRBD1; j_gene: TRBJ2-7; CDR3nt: TGTGCCAGCAGCCTGACAGGGTACGAGCAGTACTTC; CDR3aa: CASSLTGYEQYF